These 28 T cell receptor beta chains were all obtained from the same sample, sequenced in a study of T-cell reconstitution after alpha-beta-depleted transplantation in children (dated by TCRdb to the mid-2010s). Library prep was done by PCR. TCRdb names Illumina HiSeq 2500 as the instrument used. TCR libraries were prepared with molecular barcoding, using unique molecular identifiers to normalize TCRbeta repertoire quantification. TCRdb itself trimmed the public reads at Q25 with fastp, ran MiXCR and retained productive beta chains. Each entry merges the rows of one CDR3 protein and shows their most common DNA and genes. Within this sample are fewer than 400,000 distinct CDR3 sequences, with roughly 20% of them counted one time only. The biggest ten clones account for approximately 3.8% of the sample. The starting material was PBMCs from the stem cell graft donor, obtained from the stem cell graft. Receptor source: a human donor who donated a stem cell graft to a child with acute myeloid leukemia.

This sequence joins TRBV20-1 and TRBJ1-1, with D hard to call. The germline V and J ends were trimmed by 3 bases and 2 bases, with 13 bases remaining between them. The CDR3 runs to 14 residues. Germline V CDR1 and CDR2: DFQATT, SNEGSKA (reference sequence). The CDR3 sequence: CSASFRQRNTEAFF. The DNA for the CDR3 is TGCAGTGCTAGTTTTCGACAAAGAAACACTGAAGCTTTCTTT.

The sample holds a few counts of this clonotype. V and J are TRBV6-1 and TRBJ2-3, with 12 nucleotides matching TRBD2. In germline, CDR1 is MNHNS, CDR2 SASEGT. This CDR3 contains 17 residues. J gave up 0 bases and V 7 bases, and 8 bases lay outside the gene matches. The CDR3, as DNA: TGTGCCAGCACCATAGGACTAGCGGGAACTAGCACAGATACGCAGTATTTT. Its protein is CASTIGLAGTSTDTQYF.

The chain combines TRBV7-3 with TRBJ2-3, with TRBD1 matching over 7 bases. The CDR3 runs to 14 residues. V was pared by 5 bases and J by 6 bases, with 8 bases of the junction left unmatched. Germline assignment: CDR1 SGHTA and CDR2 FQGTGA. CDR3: CASSENRGADTQYF. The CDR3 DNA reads TGTGCCAGCAGCGAAAACAGGGGCGCGGATACGCAGTATTTT.

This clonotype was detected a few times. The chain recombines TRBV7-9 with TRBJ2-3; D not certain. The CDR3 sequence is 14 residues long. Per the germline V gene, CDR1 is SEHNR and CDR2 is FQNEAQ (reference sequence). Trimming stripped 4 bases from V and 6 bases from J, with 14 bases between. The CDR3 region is CASSSPKEWDTQYF. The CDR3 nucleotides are TGTGCCAGCAGCTCCCCCAAGGAGTGGGATACGCAGTATTTT.

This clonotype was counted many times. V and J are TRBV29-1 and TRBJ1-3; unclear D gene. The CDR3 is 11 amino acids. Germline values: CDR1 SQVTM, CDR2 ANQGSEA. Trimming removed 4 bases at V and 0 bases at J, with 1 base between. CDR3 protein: CSVGSGNTIYF. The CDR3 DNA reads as TGCAGCGTTGGCTCTGGAAACACCATATATTTT. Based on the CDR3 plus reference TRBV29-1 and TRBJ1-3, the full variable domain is SAVISQKPSRDICQRGTSLTIQCQVDSQVTMMFWYRQQPGQSLTLIATANQGSEATYESGFVIDKFPISRPNLTFSTLTVSNMSPEDSSIYLCSVGSGNTIYFGEGSWLTVV.

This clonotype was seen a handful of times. The CDR3 sequence: CTATGGGLAGAGTGELFF. CDR3 DNA: TGCACCGCAACAGGGGGGGGACTAGCGGGAGCCGGGACCGGGGAGCTGTTTTTT. V and J are TRBV29-1 and TRBJ2-2, with 14 bases identical to TRBD2. The length of the CDR3 is 18 residues. CDR1 and CDR2 (germline): SQVTM, ANQGSEA.

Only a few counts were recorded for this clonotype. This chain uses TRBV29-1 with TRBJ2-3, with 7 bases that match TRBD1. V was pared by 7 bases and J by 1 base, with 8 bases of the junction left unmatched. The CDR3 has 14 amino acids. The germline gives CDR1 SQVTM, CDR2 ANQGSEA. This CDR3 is CSALQTGRTDTQYF. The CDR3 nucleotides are TGCAGCGCCCTACAGACAGGGCGCACAGATACGCAGTATTTT.

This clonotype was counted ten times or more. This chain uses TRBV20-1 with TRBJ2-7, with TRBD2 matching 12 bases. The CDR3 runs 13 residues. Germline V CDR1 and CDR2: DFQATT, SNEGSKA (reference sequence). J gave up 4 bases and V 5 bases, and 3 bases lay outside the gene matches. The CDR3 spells CSAPTSGSYEQYF. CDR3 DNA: TGCAGTGCTCCGACTAGCGGGAGTTACGAGCAGTACTTC.

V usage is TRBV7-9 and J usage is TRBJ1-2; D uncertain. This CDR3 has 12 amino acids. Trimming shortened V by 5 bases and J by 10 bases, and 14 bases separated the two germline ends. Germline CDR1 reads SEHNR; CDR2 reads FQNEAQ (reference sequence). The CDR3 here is CASSLIDRFYTF. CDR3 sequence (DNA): TGTGCCAGCAGCCTAATCGATAGGTTCTACACCTTC.

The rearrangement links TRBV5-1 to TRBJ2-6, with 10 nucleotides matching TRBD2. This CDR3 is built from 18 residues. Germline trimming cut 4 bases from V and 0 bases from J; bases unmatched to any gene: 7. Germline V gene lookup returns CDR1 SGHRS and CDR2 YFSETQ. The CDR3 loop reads CASSLSSGRPSGANVLTF. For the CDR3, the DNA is TGCGCCAGCAGCCTCTCTAGCGGGAGACCCTCTGGGGCCAACGTCCTGACTTTC.

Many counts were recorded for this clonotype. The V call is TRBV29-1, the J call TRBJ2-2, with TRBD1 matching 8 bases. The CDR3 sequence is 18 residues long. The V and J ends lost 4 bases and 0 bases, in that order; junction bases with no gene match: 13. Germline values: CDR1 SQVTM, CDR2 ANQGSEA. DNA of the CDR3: TGCAGCGTTGCCCTAAGGCCCGGGACAGGAACGAACACCGGGGAGCTGTTTTTT. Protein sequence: CSVALRPGTGTNTGELFF.

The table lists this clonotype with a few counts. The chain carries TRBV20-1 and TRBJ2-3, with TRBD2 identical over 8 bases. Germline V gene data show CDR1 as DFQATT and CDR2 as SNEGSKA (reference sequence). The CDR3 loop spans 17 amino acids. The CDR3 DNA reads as TGCAGGGGGTGGGGGGCCGGCGGGAGGACCAGCACAGATACGCAGTATTTT. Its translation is CRGWGAGGRTSTDTQYF.

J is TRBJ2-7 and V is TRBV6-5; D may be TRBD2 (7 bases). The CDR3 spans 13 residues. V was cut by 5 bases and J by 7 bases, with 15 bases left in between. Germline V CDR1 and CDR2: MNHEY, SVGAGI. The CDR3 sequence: CASSNRGAREQYF. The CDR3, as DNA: TGTGCCAGCAGTAACCGGGGGGCCCGAGAGCAGTACTTC.

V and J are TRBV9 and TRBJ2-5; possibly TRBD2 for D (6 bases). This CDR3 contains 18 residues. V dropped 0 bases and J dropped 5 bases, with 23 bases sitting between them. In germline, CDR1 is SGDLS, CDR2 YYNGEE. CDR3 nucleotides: TGTGCCAGCAGCGTAGGGACTACAGGACCCTTTTCCCCGGAGACCCAGTACTTC. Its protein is CASSVGTTGPFSPETQYF.

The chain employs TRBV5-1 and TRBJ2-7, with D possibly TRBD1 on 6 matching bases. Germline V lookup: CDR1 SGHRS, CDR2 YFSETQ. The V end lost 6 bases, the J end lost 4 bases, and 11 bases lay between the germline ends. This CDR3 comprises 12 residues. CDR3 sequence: CASKQGEYEQYF. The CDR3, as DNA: TGCGCCAGCAAACAGGGAGAGTACGAGCAGTACTTC.

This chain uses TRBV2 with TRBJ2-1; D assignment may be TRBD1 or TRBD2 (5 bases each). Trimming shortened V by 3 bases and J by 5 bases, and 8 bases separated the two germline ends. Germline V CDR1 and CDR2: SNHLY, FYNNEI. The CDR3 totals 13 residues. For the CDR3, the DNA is TGTGCCAGCAGTGAGAGGGGAAACAATGAGCAGTTCTTC. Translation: CASSERGNNEQFF.

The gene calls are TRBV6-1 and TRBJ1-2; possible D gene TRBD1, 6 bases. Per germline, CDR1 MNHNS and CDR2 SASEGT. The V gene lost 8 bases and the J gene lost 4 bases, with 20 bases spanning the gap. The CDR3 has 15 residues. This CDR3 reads CASWGGAPASYGYTF. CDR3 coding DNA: TGTGCCAGCTGGGGGGGGGCTCCCGCTTCCTATGGCTACACCTTC.

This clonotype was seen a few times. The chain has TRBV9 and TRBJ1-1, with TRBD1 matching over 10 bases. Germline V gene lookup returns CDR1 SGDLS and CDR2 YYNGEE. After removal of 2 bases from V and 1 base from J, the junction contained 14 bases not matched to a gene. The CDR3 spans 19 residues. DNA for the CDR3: TGTGCCAGCAGCGTCCCGACAGGGGGCTTTGGGAAATCGAACACTGAAGCTTTCTTT. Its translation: CASSVPTGGFGKSNTEAFF.

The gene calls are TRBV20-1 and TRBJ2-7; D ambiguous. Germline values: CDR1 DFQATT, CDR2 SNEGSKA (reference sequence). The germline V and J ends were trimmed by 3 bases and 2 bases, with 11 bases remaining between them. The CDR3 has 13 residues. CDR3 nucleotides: TGCAGTGCTAGCGCCGACTCCCCCTACGAGCAGTACTTC. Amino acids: CSASADSPYEQYF.

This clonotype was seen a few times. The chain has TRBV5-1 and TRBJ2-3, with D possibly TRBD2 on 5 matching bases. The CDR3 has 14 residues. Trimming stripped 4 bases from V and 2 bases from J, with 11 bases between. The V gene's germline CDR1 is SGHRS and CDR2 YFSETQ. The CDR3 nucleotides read TGCGCCAGCAGCCTTCCGGACTTCACAGATACGCAGTATTTT. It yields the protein CASSLPDFTDTQYF.

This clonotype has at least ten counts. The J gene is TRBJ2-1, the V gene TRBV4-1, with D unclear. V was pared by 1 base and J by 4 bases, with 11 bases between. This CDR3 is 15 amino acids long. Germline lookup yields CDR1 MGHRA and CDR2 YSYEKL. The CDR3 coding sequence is TGCGCCAGCAGCCAAGGTGCGGTCCGTTACAATGAGCAGTTCTTC. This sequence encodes CASSQGAVRYNEQFF.

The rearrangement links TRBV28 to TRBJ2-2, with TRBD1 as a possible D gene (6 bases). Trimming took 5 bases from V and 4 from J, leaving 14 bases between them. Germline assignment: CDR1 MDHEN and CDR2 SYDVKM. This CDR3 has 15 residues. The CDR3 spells CASSLGQQLTGELFF. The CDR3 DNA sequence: TGTGCCAGCAGTCTGGGACAACAGCTCACCGGGGAGCTGTTTTTT.

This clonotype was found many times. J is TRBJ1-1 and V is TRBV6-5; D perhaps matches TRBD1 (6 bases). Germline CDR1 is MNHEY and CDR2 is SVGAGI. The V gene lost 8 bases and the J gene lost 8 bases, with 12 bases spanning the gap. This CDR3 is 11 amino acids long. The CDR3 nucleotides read TGTGCCAGCGCAGGGGCGGCAGAAGCTTTCTTT. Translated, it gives CASAGAAEAFF.

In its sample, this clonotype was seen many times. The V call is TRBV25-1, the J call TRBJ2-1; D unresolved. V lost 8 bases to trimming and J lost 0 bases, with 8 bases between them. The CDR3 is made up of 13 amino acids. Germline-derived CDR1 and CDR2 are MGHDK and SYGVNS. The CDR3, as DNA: TGTGCCAGCCTTCTCAGCTCCTACAATGAGCAGTTCTTC. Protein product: CASLLSSYNEQFF. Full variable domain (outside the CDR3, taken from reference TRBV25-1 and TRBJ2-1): EADIYQTPRYLVIGTGKKITLECSQTMGHDKMYWYQQDPGMELHLIHYSYGVNSTEKGDLSSESTVSRIRTEHFPLTLESARPSHTSQYLCASLLSSYNEQFFGPGTRLTVL.

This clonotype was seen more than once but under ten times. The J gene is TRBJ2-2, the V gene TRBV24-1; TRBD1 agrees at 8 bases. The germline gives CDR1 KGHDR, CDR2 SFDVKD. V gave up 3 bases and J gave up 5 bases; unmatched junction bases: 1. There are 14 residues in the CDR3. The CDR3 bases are TGTGCCACCAGTGATCACAGGGGGACCGGGGAGCTGTTTTTT. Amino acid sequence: CATSDHRGTGELFF.

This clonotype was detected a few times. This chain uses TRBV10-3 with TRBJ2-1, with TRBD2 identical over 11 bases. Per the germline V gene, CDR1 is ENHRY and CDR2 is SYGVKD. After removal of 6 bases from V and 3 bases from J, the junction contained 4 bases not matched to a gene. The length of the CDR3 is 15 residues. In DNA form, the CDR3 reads TGTGCCATCAGGGGGGGACTAGCGGACTACAATGAGCAGTTCTTC. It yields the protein CAIRGGLADYNEQFF.

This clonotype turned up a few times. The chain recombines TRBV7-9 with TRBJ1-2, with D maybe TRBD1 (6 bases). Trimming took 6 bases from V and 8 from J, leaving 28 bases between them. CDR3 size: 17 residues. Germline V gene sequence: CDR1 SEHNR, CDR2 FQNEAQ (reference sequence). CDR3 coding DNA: TGTGCCAGCAGATCCGGGGACATAGTGAGTGACGGAGGGGGCTACACCTTC. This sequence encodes CASRSGDIVSDGGGYTF.

CDR3 bases: TGCAGTGCCGCATACCTCACAACTACCTACGAGCAGTACTTC. Amino acids: CSAAYLTTTYEQYF. The chain recombines TRBV20-1 with TRBJ2-7; D is ambiguous. Trimming removed 6 bases from V and 2 bases from J, with 17 bases in between. CDR1 is DFQATT, CDR2 SNEGSKA, per germline (reference sequence). This CDR3 is built from 14 residues.